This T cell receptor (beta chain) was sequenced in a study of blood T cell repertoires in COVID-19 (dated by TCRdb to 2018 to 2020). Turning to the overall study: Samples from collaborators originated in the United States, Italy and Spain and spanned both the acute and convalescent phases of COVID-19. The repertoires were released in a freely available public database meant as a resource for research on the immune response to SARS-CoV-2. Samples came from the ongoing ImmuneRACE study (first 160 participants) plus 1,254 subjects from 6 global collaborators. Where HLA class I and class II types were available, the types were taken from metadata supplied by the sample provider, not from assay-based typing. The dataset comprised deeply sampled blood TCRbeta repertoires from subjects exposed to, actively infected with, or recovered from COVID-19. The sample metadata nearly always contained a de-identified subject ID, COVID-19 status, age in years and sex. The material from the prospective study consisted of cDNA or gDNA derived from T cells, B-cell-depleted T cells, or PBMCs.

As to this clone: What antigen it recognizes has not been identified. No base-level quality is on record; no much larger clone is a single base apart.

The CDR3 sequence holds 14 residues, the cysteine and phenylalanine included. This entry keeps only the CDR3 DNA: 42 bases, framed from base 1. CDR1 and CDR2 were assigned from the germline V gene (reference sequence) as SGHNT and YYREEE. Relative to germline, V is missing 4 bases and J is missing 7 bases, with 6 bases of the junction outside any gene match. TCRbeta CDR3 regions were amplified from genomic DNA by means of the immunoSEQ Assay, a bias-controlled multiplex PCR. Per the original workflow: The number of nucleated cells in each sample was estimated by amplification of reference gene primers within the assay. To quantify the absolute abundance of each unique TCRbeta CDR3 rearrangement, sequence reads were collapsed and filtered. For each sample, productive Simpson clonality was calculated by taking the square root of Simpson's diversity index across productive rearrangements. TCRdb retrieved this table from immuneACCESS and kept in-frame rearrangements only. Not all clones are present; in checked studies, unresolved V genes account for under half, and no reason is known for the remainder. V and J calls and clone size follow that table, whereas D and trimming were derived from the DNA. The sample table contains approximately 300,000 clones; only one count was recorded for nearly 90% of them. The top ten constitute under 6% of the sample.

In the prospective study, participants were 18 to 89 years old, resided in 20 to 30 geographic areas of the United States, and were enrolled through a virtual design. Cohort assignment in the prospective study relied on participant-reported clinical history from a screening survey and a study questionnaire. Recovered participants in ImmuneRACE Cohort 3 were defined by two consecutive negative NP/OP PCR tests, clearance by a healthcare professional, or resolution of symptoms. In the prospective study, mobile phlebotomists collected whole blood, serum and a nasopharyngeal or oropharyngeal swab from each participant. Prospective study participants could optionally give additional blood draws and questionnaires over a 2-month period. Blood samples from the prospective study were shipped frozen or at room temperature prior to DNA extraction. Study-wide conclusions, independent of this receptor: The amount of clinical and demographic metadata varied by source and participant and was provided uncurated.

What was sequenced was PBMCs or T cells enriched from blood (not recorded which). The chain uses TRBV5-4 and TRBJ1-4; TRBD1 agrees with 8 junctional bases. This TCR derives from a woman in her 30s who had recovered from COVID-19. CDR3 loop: CASSRDRLVEKLFF. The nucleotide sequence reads TGTGCCAGCAGCCGGGACAGGCTCGTTGAAAAACTGTTTTTT.